This is a list of T cell receptor beta chains from one sample in a study of cytomegalovirus exposure and HLA in healthy donors. TCRdb's table, derived via immunoSEQ multiplex PCR, lists solely in-frame clones and lacks some. This table holds about 120,000 clones, 70% found once. Sequencing was performed on PBMCs. The source of these receptors is a man younger than 40 in good health and CMV-seropositive. Each CDR3 is given with its conserved first and last residue. Fields, in order: D gene, V gene, J gene, clone size, CDR3 DNA, CDR3 protein. A D gene is named only where the DNA matches it firmly. Size values are once, few and many counts, or a class for expanded clones, and some rows have none.

D gene: .
V gene: TRBV5-1
J gene: TRBJ1-2
clone size: few
CDR3 DNA: TGCGCCAGCAGCTTGGCCCTGCAGGTGGTTTTC
CDR3 protein: CASSLALQVVF

D gene: TRBD1
V gene: TRBV11-3
J gene: TRBJ2-7
clone size: .
CDR3 DNA: TGTGCCAGCAGCGCCACATCCGGGACAGGGACCGAGCAGTACTTC
CDR3 protein: CASSATSGTGTEQYF

D gene: TRBD1
V gene: TRBV6-5
J gene: TRBJ1-1
clone size: once
CDR3 DNA: TGTGCCAGCAGTTATAGGGGGCCCACTGAAGCTTTCTTT
CDR3 protein: CASSYRGPTEAFF

D gene: .
V gene: TRBV18
J gene: TRBJ1-4
clone size: .
CDR3 DNA: TGTGCCAGCTCACAGAGACAGGACCTTAATGAAAAACTGTTTTTT
CDR3 protein: CASSQRQDLNEKLFF

D gene: .
V gene: TRBV5-4
J gene: TRBJ1-4
clone size: .
CDR3 DNA: TGTGCCAGCAGCCCCCAGACAGGCTGGGATGAAAAACTGTTTTTT
CDR3 protein: CASSPQTGWDEKLFF

D gene: .
V gene: TRBV28
J gene: TRBJ2-5
clone size: few
CDR3 DNA: TGTGCCAGCAGTTCCCTTATACAAGAGACCCAGTACTTC
CDR3 protein: CASSSLIQETQYF

D gene: .
V gene: TRBV11-3
J gene: TRBJ1-2
clone size: few
CDR3 DNA: TGTGCCAGCAGCTTAACGAGGTTAGGAGATGGCTACACCTTC
CDR3 protein: CASSLTRLGDGYTF

D gene: .
V gene: TRBV10-2
J gene: TRBJ1-5
clone size: .
CDR3 DNA: TGCGCCAGCACCCGAACAGGGACCCAGCCCCAGCATTTT
CDR3 protein: CASTRTGTQPQHF

D gene: .
V gene: TRBV11-2
J gene: TRBJ1-1
clone size: few
CDR3 DNA: TGTGCCAGCAGCTCTCTGGGGGGTGACACTGAAGCTTTCTTT
CDR3 protein: CASSSLGGDTEAFF

D gene: .
V gene: TRBV2
J gene: TRBJ2-3
clone size: .
CDR3 DNA: TGTGCCAGCAGTGAAGCGAGATCCACAGATACGCAGTATTTT
CDR3 protein: CASSEARSTDTQYF

D gene: .
V gene: TRBV6-6
J gene: TRBJ1-5
clone size: .
CDR3 DNA: TGTGCCAGCACCTGGGACTCTCGCAATCAGCCCCAGCATTTT
CDR3 protein: CASTWDSRNQPQHF

D gene: .
V gene: TRBV7-4
J gene: TRBJ1-2
clone size: .
CDR3 DNA: TGTGCCAGCAGCCCCGACACACACAAGCGGAAACTTAGCTACACCTTC
CDR3 protein: CASSPDTHKRKLSYTF

D gene: .
V gene: TRBV11-2
J gene: TRBJ1-1
clone size: .
CDR3 DNA: TGTGCCAGCAGCCCCTCAGGGAACATGAACACTGAAGCTTTCTTT
CDR3 protein: CASSPSGNMNTEAFF

D gene: .
V gene: TRBV6-1
J gene: TRBJ2-5
clone size: .
CDR3 DNA: TGTGCCAGCAGTGTTACAGGGAACCAAGAGACCCAGTACTTC
CDR3 protein: CASSVTGNQETQYF

D gene: .
V gene: TRBV10-3
J gene: TRBJ2-2
clone size: few
CDR3 DNA: TGTGCCAGCAGCCCCGCCAGGGCGAACACCGGGGAGCTGTTTTTT
CDR3 protein: CASSPARANTGELFF

D gene: TRBD2
V gene: TRBV2
J gene: TRBJ2-2
clone size: .
CDR3 DNA: TGTGCCAGCAGTGAAGATTATAGCGGGGGGGCCGAGCACGGGGAGCTGTTTTTT
CDR3 protein: CASSEDYSGGAEHGELFF

D gene: .
V gene: TRBV29-1
J gene: TRBJ2-7
clone size: .
CDR3 DNA: TGCAGCGCCACAGGGTCGGGGTCCTACGAGCAGTACTTC
CDR3 protein: CSATGSGSYEQYF

D gene: TRBD1
V gene: TRBV9
J gene: TRBJ1-2
clone size: once
CDR3 DNA: TGTGCCAGCAGCTCTCCGGGACAGGGAAATGGCTACACCTTC
CDR3 protein: CASSSPGQGNGYTF

D gene: TRBD1
V gene: TRBV5-1
J gene: TRBJ1-2
clone size: few
CDR3 DNA: TGCGCCAGCAGCTTGGAGGGACAGGCGGCGAACTATGGCTACACCTTC
CDR3 protein: CASSLEGQAANYGYTF

D gene: .
V gene: TRBV19
J gene: TRBJ1-2
clone size: .
CDR3 DNA: TGTGCCAGTAGTCCTCTAGGCAGGGTTCTAGGCTATGGCTACACCTTC
CDR3 protein: CASSPLGRVLGYGYTF

D gene: TRBD1
V gene: TRBV30
J gene: TRBJ2-7
clone size: .
CDR3 DNA: TGTGCCTGGAGTGCGCCGGGACAGGTAGCGTACGAGCAGTACTTC
CDR3 protein: CAWSAPGQVAYEQYF

D gene: .
V gene: TRBV7-7
J gene: TRBJ2-2
clone size: .
CDR3 DNA: TGTGCTAGCAGCTTTGGGGTCCCGGGGACCGGGGAGCTGTTTTTT
CDR3 protein: CASSFGVPGTGELFF

D gene: .
V gene: TRBV27
J gene: TRBJ2-3
clone size: .
CDR3 DNA: TGTGCCAGCCGTAGCGCGGCAACAGATACGCAGTATTTT
CDR3 protein: CASRSAATDTQYF

D gene: .
V gene: TRBV27
J gene: TRBJ2-1
clone size: .
CDR3 DNA: TGTGCCAGCAGTTTAAGCGGCTCCTACAATGAGCAGTTCTTC
CDR3 protein: CASSLSGSYNEQFF

D gene: TRBD1
V gene: TRBV18
J gene: TRBJ1-2
clone size: .
CDR3 DNA: TGTGCCAGCTCACCAAGCCGCCCGGGACAGGGGGCCTATGGCTACACCTTC
CDR3 protein: CASSPSRPGQGAYGYTF

D gene: .
V gene: TRBV5-1
J gene: TRBJ1-2
clone size: .
CDR3 DNA: TGCGCCAGCAGCCACGACATAGATGGCTACACCTTC
CDR3 protein: CASSHDIDGYTF

D gene: TRBD2
V gene: TRBV19
J gene: TRBJ2-1
clone size: .
CDR3 DNA: TGTGCCAGTAGTATATCTGGACTAGCCAAATACAATGAGCAGTTCTTC
CDR3 protein: CASSISGLAKYNEQFF

D gene: TRBD1
V gene: TRBV13
J gene: TRBJ1-2
clone size: .
CDR3 DNA: TGTGCCAGCAGCTCCGGGACAGGGGGCAACGGCTACACCTTC
CDR3 protein: CASSSGTGGNGYTF

D gene: TRBD1
V gene: TRBV11-3
J gene: TRBJ2-2
clone size: .
CDR3 DNA: TGTGCCAGCAGCACCCCAGGGACAGGGGGCGACACCGGGGAGCTGTTTTTT
CDR3 protein: CASSTPGTGGDTGELFF

D gene: .
V gene: TRBV28
J gene: TRBJ1-1
clone size: .
CDR3 DNA: TGTGCCAGCAGTTTCGGGGTCGAAGCTTTCTTT
CDR3 protein: CASSFGVEAFF

D gene: .
V gene: TRBV9
J gene: TRBJ1-2
clone size: .
CDR3 DNA: TGTGCCAGCAGCGGCGACGTCGGGAGTCCGGGGCGAGCCTATGGCTACACCTTC
CDR3 protein: CASSGDVGSPGRAYGYTF

D gene: .
V gene: TRBV5-6
J gene: TRBJ2-6
clone size: few
CDR3 DNA: TGTGCCAGCGGATTGACAGGCTCTGGGGCCAACGTCCTGACTTTC
CDR3 protein: CASGLTGSGANVLTF

D gene: .
V gene: TRBV30
J gene: TRBJ2-3
clone size: few
CDR3 DNA: TGTGCCTGGAGGGACTATAGCACAGATACGCAGTATTTT
CDR3 protein: CAWRDYSTDTQYF